This entry lists 5 T cell receptor beta chains sequenced from one sample in a study of graft-versus-host responses after intestinal transplantation. This table comes from immunoSEQ multiplex PCR, and its TCRdb copy is limited to in-frame clones, with some not included. The table lists roughly 100,000 clones, 93% of them singletons. The antigens these receptors bind are not known. This sample comprised unstimulated CD8+ T cells sorted from spleen or lymph node cells, obtained before intestinal transplant. These receptors all stem from a human donor who received an intestinal transplant.

The gene calls are TRBV27 and TRBJ1-2; tentative D call: TRBD1 (5 bases). This CDR3 has 16 amino acids. Germline CDR1 is MNHEY and CDR2 is SMNVEV (reference sequence). Between the trimmed V and J ends, which lost 3 bases and 8 bases, there was a span of 22 bases. CDR3 sequence: CASSLNPGANSGGYTF. Here the CDR3 DNA reads TGTGCCAGCAGTTTGAACCCCGGGGCAAACTCAGGGGGCTACACCTTC.

The gene calls are TRBV19 and TRBJ1-6; no reliable D call. The CDR3 runs to 14 residues. Trimming left V 5 bases short and J 15 bases short, with 20 bases between. Germline assignment: CDR1 LNHDA and CDR2 SQIVND (reference sequence). In DNA form, the CDR3 reads TGTGCCAGTAGTCCGGCAGACCAAATTCAACGCCTCCACTTT. Translated: CASSPADQIQRLHF.

This clone was seen a few times. This chain uses TRBV30 with TRBJ2-2, with D possibly being TRBD1 (6 bases). This CDR3 comprises 16 residues. Germline V gene sequence: CDR1 GTSNPN, CDR2 SVGIG (reference sequence). Trimming stripped 5 bases from V and 4 bases from J, with 20 bases between. The CDR3 loop reads CAWSTGILIGTGELFF. The CDR3 region has the DNA TGTGCCTGGTCCACAGGGATTTTAATAGGCACCGGGGAGCTGTTTTTT.

The chain has TRBV7-7 and TRBJ2-1, with D possibly matching TRBD1 (6 bases). The ends were cut back, 5 bases at V and 0 bases at J, with 17 bases in the middle. This CDR3 region has 17 residues. Germline CDR1 SSHAT, CDR2 FNYEAQ (reference sequence). This chain's CDR3 is CASSASPQGSSYNEQFF. The CDR3 region has the DNA TGTGCCAGCAGCGCGAGCCCTCAGGGGAGCTCCTACAATGAGCAGTTCTTC.

J is TRBJ2-1 and V is TRBV5-1; D gene ambiguous. V was trimmed by 1 base and J by 7 bases, leaving 6 bases between them. The CDR3 covers 12 residues. Per germline, CDR1 SGHRS and CDR2 YFSETQ. The DNA for the CDR3 is TGCGCCAGCAGCTTGTACGGGAATGAGCAGTTCTTC. This encodes CASSLYGNEQFF.